A single sample is the source of the 20 T cell receptor beta chains below, sequenced in a study of blood T cells in healthy people across ages. Together with a sample-barcoded 5' primer, a J-beta primer mix was included in a second PCR lasting roughly 6 to 12 cycles. TCRdb re-analysed the 5' RACE reads in MiXCR, keeping a single row per CDR3 protein. This sample carries about a million distinct CDR3 sequences, roughly 43% of them seen once, and the ten largest clones take roughly 13%. The sequencing input was blood. These receptors were collected from a man aged 25-45 years in good health.

The chain carries TRBV14 and TRBJ2-1; 9 bases map to TRBD2. The CDR3 is 16 amino acids. After removal of 1 base from V and 7 bases from J, the junction contained 8 bases not matched to a gene. The germline gives CDR1 SGHDN, CDR2 FVKESK. The CDR3 sequence is CASSQVKAGGLNEQFF. In DNA, the CDR3 is TGTGCCAGCAGCCAAGTAAAGGCGGGGGGGTTGAATGAGCAGTTCTTC.

In this sample, this clonotype turned up many times. Written as DNA, the CDR3 is TGTGCCAGCAGCCAAACAGGGACAGGGGGCTCCTACGAGCAGTACTTC. The encoded protein is CASSQTGTGGSYEQYF. This chain connects TRBV9 to TRBJ2-7, with 11 bases aligning to TRBD1. From germline, CDR1 is SGDLS and CDR2 YYNGEE. V dropped 4 bases and J dropped 0; count of bases not matched to a gene: 6. The CDR3 covers 16 residues. Full variable domain (rest looked up from reference TRBV9 and TRBJ2-7): DSGVTQTPKHLITATGQRVTLRCSPRSGDLSVYWYQQSLDQGLQFLIQYYNGEERAKGNILERFSAQQFPDLHSELNLSSLELGDSALYFCASSQTGTGGSYEQYFGPGTRLTVT.

This chain links TRBV12-5 with TRBJ2-5; 9 bases align to TRBD2. The CDR3 sequence is 16 residues long. The J segment lost 8 bases and the V segment lost 3 bases, leaving 13 bases of the junction unmatched. From germline, CDR1 is LGHNT and CDR2 FRNRAP. CDR3 DNA sequence: TGTGCTAGTGGTTTCGGGGCTAGCGGGACTCGAGGTACCCAGTACTTC. Translated: CASGFGASGTRGTQYF.

As concerns this clonotype: The junction differs from germline at one of its ends, possibly a read error. CDR3 in amino acids: CASGQDLYGRGRLSSYEQYF. The CDR3 nucleotides are TGCGCCAGCGGCCAAGATCTTTATGGGCGTGGCAGGCTGTCCTCCTACGAGCAGTACTTC. The chain is built from TRBV4-3 and TRBJ2-7; no definite D call. CDR3 length: 20 amino acids. The germline V gene has CDR1 LGHNA and CDR2 YSLEER.

As DNA, the CDR3 is TGTGCCAGCAGCTCTAGGACAGGGGGCGCCTGGAATGAGCAGTTCTTC. Translation: CASSSRTGGAWNEQFF. V and J are TRBV11-1 and TRBJ2-1; 11 nucleotides agree with TRBD1. V was pared by 4 bases and J by 7 bases, with 9 bases of the junction left unmatched. Germline V gene sequence: CDR1 SGHAT, CDR2 FQDESV (reference sequence). The CDR3 has 16 amino acids. Supplemented by reference TRBV11-1 and TRBJ2-1, the full variable domain reads EAEVAQSPRYKITEKSQAVAFWCDPISGHATLYWYRQILGQGPELLVQFQDESVVDDSQLPKDRFSAERLKGVDSTLKIQPAELGDSAMYLCASSSRTGGAWNEQFFGPGTRLTVL.

The chain employs TRBV28 and TRBJ2-5; 7 positions match TRBD1. The V gene end was trimmed by 8 bases and the J gene end by 2 bases; junction bases not matched to a gene: 8. Germline V CDR1 and CDR2: MDHEN, SYDVKM. The CDR3 is 14 residues long. CDR3 in DNA: TGTGCCAGCTCGACAGGGCGACGTCAAGAGACCCAGTACTTC. This encodes CASSTGRRQETQYF. The entire variable domain, with the rest obtained from reference TRBV28 and TRBJ2-5, is as follows: DVKVTQSSRYLVKRTGEKVFLECVQDMDHENMFWYRQDPGLGLRLIYFSYDVKMKEKGDIPEGYSVSREKKERFSLILESASTNQTSMYLCASSTGRRQETQYFGPGTRLLVL.

This rearrangement joins TRBV10-3 to TRBJ1-2; 10 nucleotides match TRBD1. CDR3 length: 16 amino acids. The V gene end was trimmed by 11 bases and the J gene end by 1 base; junction bases not matched to a gene: 13. Germline V gene lookup returns CDR1 ENHRY and CDR2 SYGVKD. CDR3 nucleotide sequence: TGTGCCGCCCAGGACTCGGGACAGGGGATTAACTATGGCTACACCTTC. This encodes CAAQDSGQGINYGYTF.

The V and J genes are TRBV12-3 or TRBV12-4 and TRBJ2-1; D gene ambiguous. V lost 2 bases, J lost 5 bases, and 7 bases lay in between. The CDR3 has 13 residues. DNA for the CDR3: TGTGCCAGCAGTTTACCCCCAGACAATGAGCAGTTCTTC. Encoded protein: CASSLPPDNEQFF.

Only a few counts were recorded for this clonotype. The chain uses TRBV12-3 or TRBV12-4 and TRBJ2-5; possibly TRBD1 for D (5 bases). This CDR3 spans 15 amino acids. The V and J ends lost 6 bases and 3 bases respectively, with 17 bases between them. This CDR3 reads CASSSQRTPKETQYF. CDR3 in DNA: TGTGCCAGCAGCTCCCAAAGGACACCGAAAGAGACCCAGTACTTC.

This clonotype showed up just a few times. This chain uses TRBV10-3 with TRBJ1-1, with 10 bases matching TRBD1. The germline gives CDR1 ENHRY, CDR2 SYGVKD. The J segment lost 5 bases and the V segment lost 4 bases, leaving 7 bases of the junction unmatched. The CDR3 has 15 residues. CDR3 DNA sequence: TGTGCCATCAGTGGGACAGGGGGACCGGGGACTGAAGCTTTCTTT. Its translation: CAISGTGGPGTEAFF.

This chain connects TRBV20-1 to TRBJ2-5, with D tentatively TRBD2 (7 bases). V lost 0 bases, J lost 5 bases, and 16 bases lay in between. CDR3 size: 15 residues. CDR1 and CDR2 from the germline V gene are DFQATT and SNEGSKA (reference sequence). The CDR3 DNA follows: TGCAGTGCTAGAGATCTGGGGGGGGGCCTGGAGACCCAGTACTTC. As protein: CSARDLGGGLETQYF.

This clonotype turned up a few times. The rearrangement links TRBV20-1 to TRBJ1-5, with D hard to call. CDR3 length: 13 amino acids. Germline loops: CDR1 DFQATT, CDR2 SNEGSKA (reference sequence). Trimming took 6 bases from V and 6 from J, leaving 15 bases between them. The CDR3 DNA reads as TGCAGTGCCTTCAGCGGGGTGGGTCAGCCCCAGCATTTT. Translating gives CSAFSGVGQPQHF.

The CDR3 DNA sequence: TGCAGTGCGACCGGGGTCTATGGCTACACCTTC. It encodes CSATGVYGYTF. The J gene is TRBJ1-2, the V gene TRBV20-1; D is uncertain. Trimming removed 6 bases at V and 4 bases at J, with 9 bases between. CDR1 is DFQATT and CDR2 is SNEGSKA in the germline V gene (reference sequence). The CDR3 runs 11 residues.

The chain joins TRBV3-1 to TRBJ1-5; D possibly corresponds to TRBD1 (5 bases). The CDR3 sequence is 14 residues long. Trimming shortened V by 2 bases and J by 7 bases, and 12 bases separated the two germline ends. CDR1 LGHDT and CDR2 YNNKEL come from the germline V gene (reference sequence). In DNA, the CDR3 is TGTGCCAGCAGCCAACCGGGACGGGGCCAGCCCCAGCATTTT. Protein: CASSQPGRGQPQHF.

CDR3 amino acids: CASSFGPGEKLFF. The CDR3 DNA reads TGTGCCAGCAGCTTCGGTCCGGGTGAAAAACTGTTTTTT. This chain joins TRBV7-3 and TRBJ1-4; unclear D gene. Per germline, CDR1 SGHTA and CDR2 FQGTGA. CDR3 size: 13 residues. Trimming removed 3 bases at V and 7 bases at J, with 9 bases between. Full variable domain (missing parts from reference TRBV7-3 and TRBJ1-4): GAGVSQTPSNKVTEKGKYVELRCDPISGHTALYWYRQSLGQGPEFLIYFQGTGAADDSGLPNDRFFAVRPEGSVSTLKIQRTERGDSAVYLCASSFGPGEKLFFGSGTQLSVL.

This chain links TRBV20-1 with TRBJ2-3; D is uncertain. The V end was cut by 3 bases, the J end by 7 bases, with 11 bases between. Germline V gene data show CDR1 as DFQATT and CDR2 as SNEGSKA (reference sequence). This CDR3 region has 12 residues. The DNA of the CDR3 is TGCAGTGCTAGCCCCGGAAACCATACGCAGTATTTT. Translated: CSASPGNHTQYF.

The chain couples TRBV29-1 to TRBJ2-1; a possible D gene is TRBD1 (5 bases). There are 13 residues in the CDR3. V was shortened by 7 bases and J by 4 bases, with 14 bases between the two germline ends. Per germline, CDR1 SQVTM and CDR2 ANQGSEA. CDR3 sequence: CSAQGLGYNEQFF. In nucleotides, the CDR3 is TGCAGCGCTCAGGGCTTGGGATACAATGAGCAGTTCTTC.

This rearrangement joins TRBV7-2 to TRBJ2-3; 8 bases align to TRBD2. The germline V gene has CDR1 SGHTA and CDR2 FQGNSA. There are 17 residues in the CDR3. After removal of 0 bases from V and 0 bases from J, the junction contained 5 bases not matched to a gene. This CDR3 reads CASSLAVLAVSTDTQYF. The CDR3 DNA follows: TGTGCCAGCAGCTTAGCAGTACTAGCGGTTAGCACAGATACGCAGTATTTT.

The chain couples TRBV2 to TRBJ2-7, with D tentatively TRBD1 (6 bases). The CDR3 loop spans 11 amino acids. The germline CDR1 and CDR2 sequences are SNHLY and FYNNEI. Between the trimmed V and J ends, which lost 10 bases and 3 bases, there was a span of 10 bases. The CDR3: CANGQRYEQYF. The CDR3 nucleotides are TGTGCCAACGGACAGCGCTACGAGCAGTACTTC.

The V call is TRBV6-2 or TRBV6-3, the J call TRBJ2-7, with 13 bases that match TRBD2. The CDR3 consists of 16 residues. Germline trimming cut 6 bases from V and 2 bases from J; bases unmatched to any gene: 7. The germline CDR1 and CDR2 sequences are MNHEY and SVGEGT. The CDR3 DNA reads TGTGCCAGCAGCCCCGGGACTAGCGGGGTGCCCTACGAGCAGTACTTC. Translation gives CASSPGTSGVPYEQYF.